A selection of T cell receptor beta chains follows, all from one sample in a study of identical twins. TCRdb processed the 5' RACE reads anew with MiXCR; each CDR3 protein has one entry. The sample records about 210,000 distinct CDR3 sequences, around a tenth being singletons. Specimen: memory (CD45RO+) T cells sorted from blood. These TCRs come from a woman younger than 30 in good health. CDR3s include the opening cysteine and the closing phenylalanine or tryptophan. The D gene is left open where the match is weak. Where a row states a size, it is once, few, many or the class of an expanded clone; other rows omit it.

D	size	J	V	DNA	CDR3
-	few	TRBJ2-3	TRBV6-1	TGTGCCAGCAGTGAAAACCCTACCTCCACAGATACGCAGTATTTT	CASSENPTSTDTQYF
-	-	TRBJ2-6	TRBV11-2	TGTGCCAGCAGCTTAAGGGCGACACAAACGAACTCTGGGGCCAACGTCCTGACTTTC	CASSLRATQTNSGANVLTF
-	many	TRBJ2-3	TRBV20-1	TGCAGTGCTAGAGATGTGGGCACAGATACGCAGTATTTT	CSARDVGTDTQYF
-	few	TRBJ1-1	TRBV18	TGTGCCAGCTCACCAGGTGGGGGGCTTGGCACTGAAGCTTTCTTT	CASSPGGGLGTEAFF
-	-	TRBJ1-1	TRBV20-1	TGCAGTGCTAGGACGGACGTATACACTGAAGCTTTCTTT	CSARTDVYTEAFF
-	many	TRBJ1-2	TRBV11-3	TGTGCCAGCAGCTTAGAAGCAAACTATGGCTACACCTTC	CASSLEANYGYTF
-	-	TRBJ2-1	TRBV28	TGTGCCAGCAGTTCCCTAATAGTTGTACACAATGAGCAGTTCTTC	CASSSLIVVHNEQFF
TRBD2	few	TRBJ2-7	TRBV7-2	TGTGCCAGCAGCTTGACTAGCGGCATCTACGAGCAGTACTTC	CASSLTSGIYEQYF
TRBD1	-	TRBJ2-5	TRBV5-6	TGTGCCAGCAGCCGCCGGGACAGGGCGTACTTC	CASSRRDRAYF
-	many	TRBJ1-1	TRBV5-1	TGCGCCAGCAGTTCCGGACAGACGAACACTGAAGCTTTCTTT	CASSSGQTNTEAFF
TRBD1	-	TRBJ2-7	TRBV27	TGTGCCAGCAGTATTCCACCCGGGACAGGGGGCCTCTACGAGCAGTACTTC	CASSIPPGTGGLYEQYF
-	-	TRBJ1-2	TRBV12-3/TRBV12-4	TGTGCCAGCATCCCTCCGGGAGCTTATGGCTACACCTTC	CASIPPGAYGYTF
-	few	TRBJ1-1	TRBV5-5	TGTGCCAGCAGCTTGAATTACAAGGCTTTCTTT	CASSLNYKAFF
-	few	TRBJ1-3	TRBV28	TGTGCCAGCAGTTTACAAGGGGCAGGAAACACCATATATTTT	CASSLQGAGNTIYF
-	few	TRBJ2-5	TRBV20-1	TGCAGTGCTAGGGGGGAGGTGGAGCGGGAGACCCAGTACTTC	CSARGEVERETQYF
-	-	TRBJ2-5	TRBV20-1	TGCAGTGCTAGACCCCCCCGTACAGCGGCTCAAGAGACCCAGTACTTC	CSARPPRTAAQETQYF
-	-	TRBJ1-4	TRBV7-9	TGTGCCAGCAGTAGGGGGGGAGATAACGAAAAACTGTTTTTT	CASSRGGDNEKLFF
TRBD1	-	TRBJ2-3	TRBV5-1	TGCGCCAGCAGCTTGGCTCCGGGACAGGACGGCACAGATACGCAGTATTTT	CASSLAPGQDGTDTQYF
-	many	TRBJ1-2	TRBV7-2	TGTGCCAGCAGCTCAACAGGGATACTTAACTATGGCTACACCTTC	CASSSTGILNYGYTF
-	few	TRBJ2-5	TRBV7-7	TGTGCTAGCAGCTTATACGGGACGGGTCAACAAGAGACCCAGTACTTC	CASSLYGTGQQETQYF
-	many	TRBJ1-2	TRBV4-1	TGCGCCAGCAGCCAAAGGTCGGGTGATAACTATGGCTACACCTTC	CASSQRSGDNYGYTF
-	few	TRBJ1-1	TRBV20-1	TGCAGTGCTAGAGATGGGTCAGGGGACACTGAAGCTTTCTTT	CSARDGSGDTEAFF
TRBD1	-	TRBJ2-1	TRBV5-4	TGTGCCAGCAGCTCCGGGACAGCCGCCCGCAATGAGCAGTTCTTC	CASSSGTAARNEQFF
-	few	TRBJ2-6	TRBV12-3/TRBV12-4	TGTGCCAGCAGTCACGGGTCTGGGGCCAACGTCCTGACTTTC	CASSHGSGANVLTF
TRBD1	-	TRBJ1-2	TRBV5-1	TGCGCCAGCAGCTTGGAGGATGACAGGGAGGGCTACACCTTC	CASSLEDDREGYTF
-	few	TRBJ1-1	TRBV30	TGTGCCTGGACCCTACTACAGGGTACTGAAGCTTTCTTT	CAWTLLQGTEAFF
-	-	TRBJ2-5	TRBV20-1	TGCAGTGCTAGAGATCGGACAGATCAAGAGACCCAGTACTTC	CSARDRTDQETQYF
TRBD2	-	TRBJ2-5	TRBV7-2	TGTGCCAGCAGCTTCTTAGCGGGAGGCCGGCGGGAGACCCAGTACTTC	CASSFLAGGRRETQYF
TRBD2	few	TRBJ2-2	TRBV4-1	TGCGCCAGCAGCCCAAAAACCCGACTAGCGGGAGCAGGGTCGAACACCGGGGAGCTGTTTTTT	CASSPKTRLAGAGSNTGELFF
TRBD2	few	TRBJ2-5	TRBV11-3	TGTGCCAGCAACCTAGCGGGGGGGCCGGAGACCCAGTACTTC	CASNLAGGPETQYF
-	many	TRBJ2-5	TRBV12-3/TRBV12-4	TGTGCCAGCAGTTTTCTTGGGTTAGAGACCCAGTACTTC	CASSFLGLETQYF
-	-	TRBJ2-4	TRBV29-1	TGCAGCGTCTCTTTATCTGCTATTCAGTACTTC	CSVSLSAIQYF
-	-	TRBJ2-7	TRBV27	TGTGCCAGCAGCCCCCAAGGATGGGAGAGGTCCTACGAGCAGTACTTC	CASSPQGWERSYEQYF
-	many	TRBJ2-7	TRBV2	TGTGCCAGCAGGGTACGCTACGAGCAGTACTTC	CASRVRYEQYF
TRBD1	many	TRBJ2-2	TRBV12-3/TRBV12-4	TGTGCCAGCAGTTTGGGACAGGGCTACACCGGGGAGCTGTTTTTT	CASSLGQGYTGELFF
-	-	TRBJ2-1	TRBV7-9	TGTGCCAGCAGCTCTGGTCAGGTGGAGCAGTTCTTC	CASSSGQVEQFF
-	many	TRBJ2-5	TRBV7-9	TGTGCCAGCATTAAAGAAACCCGAGGGACCCAGTACTTC	CASIKETRGTQYF
-	many	TRBJ2-7	TRBV6-6	TGTGCCAGCAGCCAGGGAGTATACGAGCAGTACTTC	CASSQGVYEQYF
-	few	TRBJ2-1	TRBV6-1	TGTGCCAGCAGTCAATCGGGCGGGATCAATGAGCAGTTCTTC	CASSQSGGINEQFF
-	-	TRBJ2-3	TRBV5-1	TGCGCCAGCAGCTTACAGGGCTTCTCAGATACGCAGTATTTT	CASSLQGFSDTQYF
TRBD2	few	TRBJ2-4	TRBV6-9	TGTGCCAGCACTCGCGGGGGGATAGCCAAAAACATTCAGTACTTC	CASTRGGIAKNIQYF
-	few	TRBJ1-1	TRBV9	TGTGCCAGCAGCGCCGTCGGCCCGAACACTGAAGCTTTCTTT	CASSAVGPNTEAFF